This T cell receptor (beta chain) was found in a study of spatial heterogeneity in lung cancer. Background on the study: On average, each unique TCR and UMI combination appeared more than ten times in raw reads.

Trimming pared 7 bases from V and 1 base from J, leaving 10 bases between. The CDR3 extends over 13 amino acids. Germline CDR1 reads MDHEN; CDR2 reads SYDVKM. Sample time point: sample taken at primary tumor resection. In each case, whole RNA from tumor, nontumor lung or frozen PBMC was sequenced unsorted. This clonotype was recorded at least ten times. Its matching antigen is unknown. Study outcomes and limitations: Tumor mutation count correlated with how many alpha and beta TCRs expanded intratumorally.

Every TCR cDNA molecule carried a tag that served as a unique molecular identifier. One entry per CDR3 protein, called by TCRdb with MiXCR from the 5' RACE reads. This repertoire shows about 24,000 distinct CDR3 sequences, under 9% found once; its top ten account for almost 8%. This material consisted of lung tumor tissue, taken at surgery. The clonotype comes from a male donor with early-stage non-small cell lung cancer. This chain connects TRBV28 to TRBJ2-5; D is ambiguous. The CDR3 DNA reads TGTGCCAGCACTTTGGTCCCCCAAGAGACCCAGTACTTC. Its translation: CASTLVPQETQYF.